This TCR beta chain stems from a study of blood T cell repertoires in COVID-19. Methods used by the authors: Reference gene primer amplification gave estimated nucleated cell counts. Sequenced by immunoSEQ multiplex PCR; TCRdb stores in-frame clones only, minus some. The D gene and trimming were derived from the DNA, and the V and J assignments and clone size from that table. The data show roughly 71,000 clones, roughly 80% seen once. The source of this sequence is an elderly woman with acute or convalescent COVID-19. Material for sequencing was peripheral blood.

The CDR3 spells CASSGSGNTEAFF. Here the CDR3 DNA reads TGTGCCAGCAGCGGGAGTGGGAACACTGAAGCTTTCTTT. V usage is TRBV7-3 and J usage is TRBJ1-1; no reliable D call. The CDR3 totals 13 residues. Trimming took 5 bases from V and 1 from J, leaving 8 bases between them. Germline V CDR1 and CDR2: SGHTA, FQGTGA. Supplemented by reference TRBV7-3 and TRBJ1-1, the full variable domain reads GAGVSQTPSNKVTEKGKYVELRCDPISGHTALYWYRQSLGQGPEFLIYFQGTGAADDSGLPNDRFFAVRPEGSVSTLKIQRTERGDSAVYLCASSGSGNTEAFFGQGTRLTVV.